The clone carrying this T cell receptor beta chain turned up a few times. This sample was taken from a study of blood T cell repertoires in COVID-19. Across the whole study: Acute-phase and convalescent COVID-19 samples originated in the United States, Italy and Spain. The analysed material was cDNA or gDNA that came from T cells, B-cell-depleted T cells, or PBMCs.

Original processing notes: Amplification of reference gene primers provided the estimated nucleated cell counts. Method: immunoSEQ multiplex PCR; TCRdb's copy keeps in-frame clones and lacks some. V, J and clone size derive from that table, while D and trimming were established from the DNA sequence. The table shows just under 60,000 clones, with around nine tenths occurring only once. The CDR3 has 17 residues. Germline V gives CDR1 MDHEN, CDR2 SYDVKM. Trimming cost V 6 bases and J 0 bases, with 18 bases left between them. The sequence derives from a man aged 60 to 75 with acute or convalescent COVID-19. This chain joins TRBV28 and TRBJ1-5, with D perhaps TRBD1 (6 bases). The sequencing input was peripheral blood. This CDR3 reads CASRLIAGDISNQPQHF. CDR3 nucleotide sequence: TGTGCCAGCAGATTAATCGCAGGGGATATTAGCAATCAGCCCCAGCATTTT.